This T cell receptor (beta chain) comes out of a study of cytomegalovirus exposure and HLA in healthy donors. Details on this clone: Its antigen is as yet unknown.

The CDR3 runs to 16 residues. CDR1 and CDR2 (germline): SGHTA, FQGTGA. With 6 bases clipped from V and 0 bases from J, the junction kept 5 bases outside the gene matches. PCR primers comprised 60 Vbeta and 13 Jbeta primers. Clones were sequenced by immunoSEQ multiplex PCR, and TCRdb holds only the in-frame ones, with some missing. The table lists 130,000 or so clones, over 65% of them singletons. Study outcomes and limitations: With further analysis later on, most CMV-associated TCR beta chains appeared HLA-restricted. Clonal expansion was found to be greater in HLA-associated TCR beta chains than in equally common others in a later analysis.

The source is a man between 40 and 49 years old in good health and CMV-seronegative. The specimen was PBMCs. This sequence joins TRBV7-3 and TRBJ2-6; TRBD1 matches 7 bases. Here the CDR3 reads CASRRTGVSGANVLTF. Written as DNA, the CDR3 is TGTGCCAGCAGACGAACAGGGGTCTCTGGGGCCAACGTCCTGACTTTC.